The entry that follows covers one T cell receptor (beta chain) sequence. The V gene's germline CDR1 is MGHRA and CDR2 YSYEKL. The CDR3 contains 19 residues. Combining a sample-barcoded 5' primer with a J-beta primer mix, a second PCR ran for roughly 6 to 12 cycles. Every cDNA molecule carried a tag from a template-switch adaptor bearing 12 random nucleotides. TCRdb used MiXCR to reprocess the 5' RACE reads, holding one entry per CDR3 protein. The sample has about 970,000 distinct CDR3 sequences; roughly half are singletons. The data stem from a study of blood T cells in healthy people across ages. About the study: Capturing about one barcoded beta molecule per two T cells was achieved by template switching.

This chain links TRBV4-1 with TRBJ2-4, with TRBD1 identical over 9 bases. The end of the DNA is better explained by TRBJ2-7, so the J call may be wrong. The sequenced material came from blood. This receptor was obtained from a woman aged 55-75 years in good health. CDR3 bases: TGCGCCAGCAGCCGCGAAACGGGACAGGGTTCCGTAACCGCCTACGAGCAGTACTTC. It codes for CASSRETGQGSVTAYEQYF.